The clone carrying this T cell receptor (beta chain) occurred once. What it binds is not known. Then a second PCR, running about 6 to 12 cycles, was carried out with a sample-barcoded 5' primer and a J-beta primer mix. TCRdb reprocessed the 5' RACE reads via MiXCR and lists one record per CDR3 protein. This table has some 1 million distinct CDR3 sequences, 45% appearing once. The CDR3 spans 15 residues. V lost 4 bases and J lost 2, with 12 bases in between. Germline-derived CDR1 and CDR2 are MNHEY and SMNVEV (reference sequence). The source of the sample is a study of blood T cells in healthy people across ages. Findings of the study overall: Roughly linear age-related decline in beta diversity appeared, significant by age 40.

This TCR came from a woman aged 60-75 years in good health. This sequence joins TRBV27 and TRBJ1-5; maybe TRBD1 (6 bases). The specimen sequenced was blood. DNA for the CDR3: TGTGCCAGCAGTTCATACAGGGACGGCAATCAGCCCCAGCATTTT. It encodes CASSSYRDGNQPQHF.